This record looks at one TCR beta chain sequence and its context. Antigen: not known. This specimen comes from a study of T cell responses to AZD1222 COVID-19 vaccine. Study outcomes and limitations: Just five or six AZD1222 recipients tested seropositive at baseline. Clonal diversity may have been underestimated in mostly white British donors. With two AZD1222 doses given, Spike-specific TCR breadth and depth both rose.

TCRdb's copy holds only in-frame clones and misses some; the assay was immunoSEQ multiplex PCR. The repertoire holds just over 90,000 clones, with 85% to 90% as singletons. CDR1 and CDR2 (germline): LNHDA, SQIVND (reference sequence). The CDR3 loop spans 14 amino acids. After removal of 2 bases from V and 1 base from J, the junction contained 0 bases not matched to a gene. The analysis combined second doses at about 4 or about 12 weeks. The sample here was peripheral blood, taken 28 days after the second AZD1222 dose. J is TRBJ2-3 and V is TRBV19, with 7 positions matching TRBD2. This TCR was recovered from an adult who received the AZD1222 COVID-19 vaccine. The CDR3 DNA reads as TGTGCCAGTAGTATACTAGCGGGCACAGATACGCAGTATTTT. It translates to CASSILAGTDTQYF.